The 3 T cell receptor beta chains in this list originate from one sample, sequenced in a study of blood T cell repertoires in COVID-19. Clones were read by immunoSEQ multiplex PCR, and TCRdb kept only the in-frame ones, dropping some. The sample consists of over 400,000 clones, roughly 90% of them appearing once. Input material: peripheral blood. The receptors stem from a woman aged 30 to 39 with active or convalescent COVID-19.

The gene calls are TRBV5-1 and TRBJ1-1; 7 bases match TRBD1. The CDR3 has 14 amino acids. The ends lost 1 base at V and 5 bases at J; junction bases unmatched: 5. Germline V gene lookup returns CDR1 SGHRS and CDR2 YFSETQ. The CDR3 nucleotides are TGCGCCAGCAGCTTGTTCGACAGGGCAACTGAAGCTTTCTTT. Translated: CASSLFDRATEAFF.

CDR3 region: CASSFGGAGGHFYEQYF. The CDR3 DNA sequence: TGCGCCAGCAGCTTCGGAGGGGCGGGGGGCCACTTCTACGAGCAGTACTTC. The chain uses TRBV5-1 and TRBJ2-7; 8 nucleotides line up with TRBD2. V shed 2 bases, J shed 3 bases, and the junction held 13 bases outside the gene matches. The length of the CDR3 is 17 residues. In germline, CDR1 is SGHRS, CDR2 YFSETQ.

The rearrangement links TRBV2 to TRBJ2-7, with D unresolved. The CDR3 runs to 14 residues. The V and J ends lost 3 bases and 0 bases respectively, with 9 bases between them. Germline V gene sequence: CDR1 SNHLY, CDR2 FYNNEI. In DNA, the CDR3 is TGTGCCAGCAGTGACCCAGGAAACTCCTACGAGCAGTACTTC. This codes for CASSDPGNSYEQYF.